Below are 16 T cell receptor beta chains sequenced from a single sample in a study of monozygotic twins with cystic fibrosis. Clones were sequenced by immunoSEQ multiplex PCR, and TCRdb holds only the in-frame ones, with some missing. The data contain more than 9,000 clones, over 75% of them singletons. The source material was blood. Receptors were obtained from a man aged 18 to 29 with cystic fibrosis.

J is TRBJ1-5 and V is TRBV27; possibly TRBD1 for D (5 bases). The CDR3 loop spans 13 amino acids. With 4 bases removed from V and 8 bases from J, the gap between germline ends came to 12 bases. Germline-derived CDR1 and CDR2 are MNHEY and SMNVEV (reference sequence). CDR3 bases: TGTGCCAGCAGTTCCCGGGACGCGAAGCCCCAGCATTTT. The encoded protein is CASSSRDAKPQHF.

CDR3 region: CASSIQGGMNTEAFF. The CDR3 DNA follows: TGTGCCAGTAGTATACAGGGGGGAATGAACACTGAAGCTTTCTTT. The chain has TRBV19 and TRBJ1-1, with 7 nucleotides matching TRBD1. The CDR3 runs to 15 residues. After removal of 2 bases from V and 0 bases from J, the junction contained 3 bases not matched to a gene. Germline CDR1 LNHDA, CDR2 SQIVND (reference sequence).

This clone turned up a few times. The J gene is TRBJ2-5, the V gene TRBV15; D perhaps matches TRBD2 (6 bases). Trimming pared 0 bases from V and 5 bases from J, leaving 16 bases between. The CDR3 has 16 residues. Germline assignment: CDR1 LNHNV and CDR2 YYDKDF (reference sequence). The DNA for the CDR3 is TGTGCCACCAGCAGAGATCTCGCGGGGAGATCTGAGACCCAGTACTTC. It specifies CATSRDLAGRSETQYF.

This sequence joins TRBV6-5 and TRBJ2-7; TRBD1 or TRBD2 may be the D gene (6 bases each). This CDR3 has 15 amino acids. Germline V gene sequence: CDR1 MNHEY, CDR2 SVGAGI. Trimming pared 0 bases from V and 4 bases from J, leaving 13 bases between. The CDR3 loop reads CASSYSKGGRYEQYF. The CDR3 DNA reads as TGTGCCAGCAGTTACTCTAAGGGGGGCCGGTACGAGCAGTACTTC.

J is TRBJ1-6 and V is TRBV13; 7 nucleotides line up with TRBD1. The CDR3 is 15 amino acids. V lost 5 bases, J lost 6 bases, and 7 bases stayed unmatched. Per the germline V gene, CDR1 is PRHDT and CDR2 is FYEKMQ (reference sequence). CDR3 nucleotides: TGTGCCAGCAGCCCGTACCGGGACAGTAATTCACCCCTCCACTTT. As protein: CASSPYRDSNSPLHF.

This chain uses TRBV7-6 with TRBJ2-1; D might be TRBD1 or TRBD2, each matching 5 bases. V was pared by 3 bases and J by 6 bases, with 15 bases between. This CDR3 has 15 amino acids. Germline-derived CDR1 and CDR2 are SGHVS and FNYEAQ. CDR3 nucleotides: TGTGCCAGCAGCTTTGTGAGGGACGGTAGCAATGAGCAGTTCTTC. Amino acids: CASSFVRDGSNEQFF.

The J gene is TRBJ2-3, the V gene TRBV19; the D gene could be TRBD1 or TRBD2 (5 bases each). Germline V gene lookup returns CDR1 LNHDA and CDR2 SQIVND (reference sequence). The V end lost 6 bases, the J end lost 3 bases, and 13 bases lay between the germline ends. The CDR3 consists of 14 residues. CDR3 protein: CASSLGVGTDTQYF. The CDR3 coding sequence is TGTGCCAGTAGCCTGGGGGTAGGGACAGATACGCAGTATTTT. Full variable domain (remainder filled in from reference TRBV19 and TRBJ2-3): DGGITQSPKYLFRKEGQNVTLSCEQNLNHDAMYWYRQDPGQGLRLIYYSQIVNDFQKGDIAEGYSVSREKKESFPLTVTSAQKNPTAFYLCASSLGVGTDTQYFGPGTRLTVL.

CDR3 nucleotide sequence: TGTGCCAGCAGTTTAGCCAGGGGCTACTATGGCTACACCTTC. Its protein product is CASSLARGYYGYTF. The chain links TRBV6-5 to TRBJ1-2; D perhaps matches TRBD1 (6 bases). Germline V CDR1 and CDR2: MNHEY, SVGAGI. This CDR3 contains 14 residues. V lost 4 bases and J 3 bases, leaving 12 bases between the germline ends.

The chain employs TRBV10-3 and TRBJ2-1; 7 bases are a match to TRBD1. The V segment lost 2 bases and the J segment 2 bases; nucleotides outside the gene matches: 6. Germline V gene sequence: CDR1 ENHRY, CDR2 SYGVKD. The CDR3 has 16 amino acids. The CDR3 DNA is TGTGCCATCAGTGAGAAGGTTCAGGGGGCCTACAATGAGCAGTTCTTC. It is translated as CAISEKVQGAYNEQFF.

V is TRBV6-5 and J is TRBJ1-1; D is unresolved. Trimming stripped 3 bases from V and 1 base from J, with 12 bases between. Germline loops: CDR1 MNHEY, CDR2 SVGAGI. The CDR3 contains 15 residues. The CDR3 bases are TGTGCCAGCAGTTATTTTCCCCTGGGGAACACTGAAGCTTTCTTT. Its protein is CASSYFPLGNTEAFF.

The genes are TRBV28 and TRBJ2-7; maybe TRBD2 (6 bases). The CDR3 spans 16 residues. Germline assignment: CDR1 MDHEN and CDR2 SYDVKM. V was shortened by 5 bases and J by 0 bases, with 17 bases between the two germline ends. This CDR3 is CASSTWGSGDSYEQYF. The CDR3 nucleotides are TGTGCCAGCAGTACCTGGGGTAGCGGCGACTCCTACGAGCAGTACTTC.

This rearrangement joins TRBV6-5 to TRBJ2-1; possibly TRBD1 for D (5 bases). Looked up from germline, CDR1 is MNHEY and CDR2 is SVGAGI. Deletions cut 0 bases from V and 8 bases from J, with 8 bases between. The CDR3 sequence is 13 residues long. The CDR3 nucleotides read TGTGCCAGCAGTTACTCGCAGGGCTATGAGCAGTTCTTC. Translated, it gives CASSYSQGYEQFF.

The CDR3 reads CASSQGLAGGPKNIQYF. The CDR3 DNA follows: TGCGCCAGCAGCCAAGGACTAGCGGGGGGACCCAAAAACATTCAGTACTTC. The genes are TRBV4-1 and TRBJ2-4, with 13 bases aligning to TRBD2. CDR1 is MGHRA, CDR2 YSYEKL, per germline. The CDR3 has 17 amino acids. Trimming at V came to 1 base and at J to 2 bases, leaving 2 bases not matched to a gene.

The CDR3 protein is CASSRQVTANTEAFF. The DNA of the CDR3 is TGTGCCAGCAGCCGCCAGGTGACCGCGAACACTGAAGCTTTCTTT. The chain uses TRBV6-6 and TRBJ1-1; D ambiguous. This CDR3 is 15 amino acids long. V dropped 6 bases and J dropped 1 base, with 15 bases sitting between them. Germline CDR1 is MNHNY and CDR2 is SVGAGI (reference sequence).

The chain links TRBV6-4 to TRBJ2-3; D is unresolved. The V gene's germline CDR1 is MRHNA and CDR2 SNTAGT. CDR3 size: 17 residues. V lost 0 bases and J 0 bases, leaving 13 bases between the germline ends. The DNA for the CDR3 is TGTGCCAGCAGTGACTCCATAAGCCTCACCAGCACAGATACGCAGTATTTT. This translates into CASSDSISLTSTDTQYF.

The chain combines TRBV28 with TRBJ1-5; the D gene is possibly TRBD1 (5 bases). The CDR3 loop spans 14 amino acids. Per the germline V gene, CDR1 is MDHEN and CDR2 is SYDVKM. V shed 6 bases and J shed 1 base, with 10 bases lying between them. In nucleotides, the CDR3 is TGTGCCAGCAGCCGTGACAGCAGCAATCAGCCCCAGCATTTT. Translation gives CASSRDSSNQPQHF.